This record covers a single T cell receptor beta chain. Primed by a sample-barcoded 5' primer and a J-beta primer mix, a second PCR proceeded for roughly 7 to 11 cycles. TCRdb re-called the 5' RACE reads through MiXCR, storing one row per CDR3 protein. Seen here are about 680,000 distinct CDR3 sequences, roughly 49% observed once, and the top ten hold about a third. The record originates from a study of blood T cells in healthy people across ages. Study background: Per every two T cells, about one barcoded beta molecule was captured by template switching.

The CDR3 runs to 14 residues. Trimming pared 5 bases from V and 5 bases from J, leaving 12 bases between. Per germline, CDR1 SEHNR and CDR2 FQNEAQ (reference sequence). Sequencing was performed on blood. The TCR originated in an older woman in good health. V gene TRBV7-9 combines with J gene TRBJ1-4, with D maybe TRBD1 (6 bases). CDR3 nucleotide sequence: TGTGCCAGCAGCCACGGACAGCTAAATGAAAAACTGTTTTTT. This sequence encodes CASSHGQLNEKLFF.